This TCR beta chain was identified in a study of blood T cell repertoires in COVID-19. This CDR3 comprises 16 residues. Germline V gene data show CDR1 as SGHTA and CDR2 as FQGTGA. V lost 5 bases, J lost 1 base, and 5 bases stayed unmatched. The method was immunoSEQ multiplex PCR; TCRdb's version includes in-frame clones alone and lacks a portion of them. The table has 35,000 to 40,000 clones, around 80% seen once. The sequenced material came from peripheral blood. J is TRBJ2-2 and V is TRBV7-3; 9 bases agree with TRBD2. The sequence derives from an older man with active or convalescent COVID-19. CDR3 DNA: TGTGCCAGCAGCGAGGGACTAGCAGGGAACACCGGGGAGCTGTTTTTT. It encodes CASSEGLAGNTGELFF.